The 10 T cell receptor beta chains presented below share a single source sample, sequenced in a study of T cell repertoires in cytomegalovirus infection. TCRdb re-derived calls from the reads in MiXCR, one entry per CDR3 protein. This sample has over 250,000 distinct CDR3 sequences, with about 20% found just once. The antigens these receptors bind are not known. Source: cultured PBMCs, taken from culture after CMV antigen stimulation. These receptor sequences come from a human donor in good health (CMV status not recorded). Some clones in this sample may be carry-over from other donors' samples.

Ten or more counts support this clonotype. The chain carries TRBV7-2 and TRBJ2-3; 7 positions match TRBD1. Per germline, CDR1 SGHTA and CDR2 FQGNSA. Unmatched junction bases numbered 5, after V lost 4 bases and J lost 4 bases. This CDR3 is 14 amino acids long. The CDR3 spells CASSWRQGSDTQYF. CDR3 in DNA: TGTGCCAGCAGCTGGCGACAGGGCTCAGATACGCAGTATTTT. The whole variable domain, remainder taken from reference TRBV7-2 and TRBJ2-3, is GAGVSQSPSNKVTEKGKDVELRCDPISGHTALYWYRQSLGQGLEFLIYFQGNSAPDKSGLPSDRFSAERTGGSVSTLTIQRTQQEDSAVYLCASSWRQGSDTQYFGPGTRLTVL.

This clonotype has just a few counts. This rearrangement joins TRBV28 to TRBJ1-1, with a tentative D call TRBD1 (5 bases). The CDR3 spans 14 residues. Trimming took off 5 bases at V and 4 bases at J, with 14 bases between the two ends. Germline CDR1 is MDHEN and CDR2 is SYDVKM. In DNA, the CDR3 is TGTGCCAGCAGTCGGGACGGATGGGCCACTGAAGCTTTCTTT. Its translation is CASSRDGWATEAFF.

The chain is built from TRBV10-2 and TRBJ1-1, with TRBD1 matching 9 bases. The CDR3 consists of 14 residues. With 4 bases clipped from V and 4 bases from J, the junction kept 4 bases outside the gene matches. The germline gives CDR1 WSHSY, CDR2 SAAADI. CDR3 coding DNA: TGCGCCAGCAGTGGGACAGGGGAACCCACTGAAGCTTTCTTT. Its translation: CASSGTGEPTEAFF.

A few counts support this clonotype. The chain recombines TRBV6-2 or TRBV6-3 with TRBJ2-7; 9 bases are shared with TRBD2. The V and J ends lost 2 bases and 6 bases, in that order; junction bases with no gene match: 5. The CDR3 consists of 14 residues. Germline values: CDR1 MNHEY, CDR2 SVGEGT. The CDR3 nucleotides read TGTGCCAGCAGTTACGCTAGCGGGAAGGGCGAGCAGTACTTC. Amino acids: CASSYASGKGEQYF.

The sample holds many counts of this clonotype. The gene calls are TRBV7-2 and TRBJ1-6; 12 bases line up with TRBD1. The CDR3 loop spans 19 amino acids. Germline V lookup: CDR1 SGHTA, CDR2 FQGNSA. V dropped 1 base and J dropped 5; count of bases not matched to a gene: 9. CDR3 loop: CASSLVGTGGRRDNSPLHF. CDR3 nucleotide sequence: TGTGCCAGCAGCTTAGTAGGGACAGGGGGCAGGAGGGATAATTCACCCCTCCACTTT. The full variable domain, with the rest looked up from reference TRBV7-2 and TRBJ1-6, is GAGVSQSPSNKVTEKGKDVELRCDPISGHTALYWYRQSLGQGLEFLIYFQGNSAPDKSGLPSDRFSAERTGGSVSTLTIQRTQQEDSAVYLCASSLVGTGGRRDNSPLHFGNGTRLTVT.

The rearrangement links TRBV4-2 to TRBJ2-1, with 8 bases lining up with TRBD2. Germline V gene data show CDR1 as LGHNA and CDR2 as YNFKEQ. CDR3 length: 17 amino acids. The V gene end was trimmed by 0 bases and the J gene end by 5 bases; junction bases not matched to a gene: 9. The CDR3 is CASSQEKALADHNEQFF. CDR3 in DNA: TGTGCCAGCAGCCAAGAAAAAGCACTAGCGGATCACAATGAGCAGTTCTTC.

This clonotype was recorded many times. The chain carries TRBV7-2 and TRBJ1-1, with 9 bases that match TRBD1. There are 15 residues in the CDR3. V shed 4 bases and J 5 bases; nucleotides not matched to a gene: 8. Per germline, CDR1 SGHTA and CDR2 FQGNSA. The chain's CDR3 is CASSSNPTGGTEAFF. CDR3 DNA: TGTGCCAGCAGCTCCAACCCGACAGGGGGAACTGAAGCTTTCTTT.

The genes are TRBV2 and TRBJ2-7; D is perhaps TRBD1 (5 bases). This CDR3 spans 13 amino acids. Trimming cost V 8 bases and J 3 bases, with 14 bases left between them. Germline V CDR1 and CDR2: SNHLY, FYNNEI. In DNA form, the CDR3 reads TGTGCCAGCGCGCAGGGAAACCTCTACGAGCAGTACTTC. Residues: CASAQGNLYEQYF.

CDR3: CAISDGGSTNEKLFF. DNA of the CDR3: TGTGCCATCAGTGACGGGGGATCTACTAATGAAAAACTGTTTTTT. This chain joins TRBV10-3 and TRBJ1-4, with D tentatively TRBD1 (5 bases). Trimming took 3 bases from V and 2 from J, leaving 10 bases between them. This CDR3 spans 15 amino acids. CDR1 and CDR2 from the germline V gene are ENHRY and SYGVKD.

This clonotype came up many times. Being one base from a much bigger clone, this may be a read error. The V and J genes are TRBV7-2 and TRBJ2-3; D unresolved. The CDR3 contains 13 residues. CDR1 and CDR2 (germline): SGHTA, FQGNSA. V was trimmed by 4 bases and J by 0 bases, leaving 5 bases between them. This CDR3 reads CASSSDSTDTQYF. CDR3 coding DNA: TGTGCCAGCAGCTCCGACAGCACAGATACGCAGTATTTT. The full variable domain, in which reference TRBV7-2 and TRBJ2-3 provide the parts outside the CDR3, is GAGVSQSPSNKVTEKGKDVELRCDPISGHTALYWYRQSLGQGLEFLIYFQGNSAPDKSGLPSDRFSAERTGGSVSTLTIQRTQQEDSAVYLCASSSDSTDTQYFGPGTRLTVL.